Detailed here is one T cell receptor beta chain. The sample originates from a study of blood T cell repertoires in COVID-19. Study details: The samples span acute and convalescent COVID-19 from the United States, Italy and Spain. Nucleic acid was either cDNA or gDNA, and it came from T cells, B-cell-depleted T cells, or PBMCs.

CDR3 length: 15 amino acids. Between the trimmed V and J ends, which lost 1 base and 0 bases, there was a span of 7 bases. Germline V gene lookup returns CDR1 SEHNR and CDR2 FQNEAQ (reference sequence). TCRdb's copy holds only in-frame clones and misses some; the assay was immunoSEQ multiplex PCR. The sample shows approximately 190,000 clones, approximately 86% of them seen only once. The study recruited people aged about 18 to 90 years across approximately 23 US areas. Clinical history as reported by participants underpinned cohort assignment. Sequencing was performed on PBMCs or T cells enriched from blood (not recorded which). The chain combines TRBV7-9 with TRBJ1-3; D may be TRBD1 (5 bases). The source of this sequence is a woman aged 60-75 years with acute COVID-19. CDR3 coding DNA: TGTGCCAGCAGCTTAGTGGGACTCTCTGGAAACACCATATATTTT. It is translated as CASSLVGLSGNTIYF.